This T cell receptor beta chain stems from a study of cytomegalovirus exposure and HLA in healthy donors. Overall study results and limits: When presence/absence was analysed, sequencing depth was taken to be roughly uniform across donors. DRB1 showed the most TCR associations and HLA-C the fewest in a later analysis, as rates varied by HLA locus.

On this clone: Its antigen remains unidentified.

The CDR3 is 16 amino acids. The ends were cut back, 1 base at V and 0 bases at J, with 13 bases in the middle. Germline V gene data show CDR1 as MGHRA and CDR2 as YSYEKL. PCR primers comprised 60 Vbeta and 13 Jbeta primers. The protocol was immunoSEQ multiplex PCR, while the TCRdb copy is restricted to in-frame clones and leaves out a portion. There are some 200,000 clones in the sample; 75% to 90% occur only once, and more than 1.5% lies in the top ten. Sequencing was performed on PBMCs. This chain connects TRBV4-1 to TRBJ2-7; D is undetermined. This clonotype was obtained from a man in his forties or fifties in good health and CMV-seronegative. For the CDR3, the DNA is TGCGCCAGCAGCCAAGCAGGCGTAAGAAGCTCCTACGAGCAGTACTTC. Its translation: CASSQAGVRSSYEQYF.